A selection of T cell receptor beta chains follows, all from one sample in a study of shared clonotypes between healthy human individuals. Measured with immunoSEQ multiplex PCR; TCRdb has only the in-frame clones, and not every one. The table lists about 590,000 clones, roughly 95% of them singletons, with about 0.11% in the top ten. Sequencing used naive CD8+ T cells sorted from blood. Source of these receptors: a woman aged 30 to 39 in good health. The CDR3 runs from the conserved cysteine through the conserved F or W. A D gene is named only where the DNA matches it firmly. Clone size appears in some rows only: once, few, many, or a class for an expanded clone.

j_gene,abundance,d_gene,v_gene,CDR3nt,CDR3aa
TRBJ1-1,NA,NA,TRBV10-3,TGTGCCATCAGTGATCTTAGGGAGGAAGCTTTCTTT,CAISDLREEAFF
TRBJ2-7,NA,TRBD2,TRBV19,TGTGCCAGTAGTCCGGCTAGCGGATACTACGAGCAGTACTTC,CASSPASGYYEQYF
TRBJ2-5,NA,TRBD2,TRBV5-1,TGCGCCAGCAGCTCAAGCGGGAGGGTCCTCCAAGAGACCCAGTACTTC,CASSSSGRVLQETQYF
TRBJ1-5,NA,NA,TRBV19,TGTGCCAGTAGTTGGGGGAGACAGCCCCAGCATTTT,CASSWGRQPQHF
TRBJ2-7,once,TRBD2,TRBV19,TGTGCCAGTAGTATAGTACTAGCGGGGACCTACGAGCAGTACTTC,CASSIVLAGTYEQYF
TRBJ1-5,NA,NA,TRBV6-1,TGTGCCAGCAGTGATCCGGGGATAAGTCAGCCCCAGCATTTT,CASSDPGISQPQHF
TRBJ1-1,NA,NA,TRBV6-5,TGTGCCAGCAGTTACTCAGGGGTACGTACTGAAGCTTTCTTT,CASSYSGVRTEAFF
TRBJ1-2,NA,TRBD1,TRBV7-6,TGTGCCAGCAGCTTAGCCGTAACAGGGGTCTATGGCTACACCTTC,CASSLAVTGVYGYTF
TRBJ1-4,NA,NA,TRBV16,TGTGCCAGCAGCCCTAGCCACAGGGTAGGGGGACCGGAAGAAAAACTGTTTTTT,CASSPSHRVGGPEEKLFF
TRBJ2-7,once,NA,TRBV29-1,TGCAGCGTCGCACCAACTCCGGGGTACGAGCAGTACTTC,CSVAPTPGYEQYF
TRBJ1-1,NA,NA,TRBV21-1,TGTGCCAGCGGACACAGGGTAAGGGTAACTGAAGCTTTCTTT,CASGHRVRVTEAFF
TRBJ2-7,NA,TRBD1,TRBV13,TGTGCCAGCAGCACCAGACAGGGCCAATTCTCCTACGAGCAGTACTTC,CASSTRQGQFSYEQYF
TRBJ2-3,once,NA,TRBV6-5,TGTGCCAGCAGCTCTTTGCTTCGAGCAGATACGCAGTATTTT,CASSSLLRADTQYF
TRBJ1-2,NA,TRBD1,TRBV19,TGTGCCAGCTCCTGGGGACAGTACTATGGCTACACCTTC,CASSWGQYYGYTF
TRBJ2-3,NA,NA,TRBV27,TGTGCCAGCAGTCCCTTCACAGATACGCAGTATTTT,CASSPFTDTQYF
TRBJ2-7,NA,NA,TRBV7-8,TGTGCCAGCAGCCTGGCACCGCCCTACGAGCAGTACTTC,CASSLAPPYEQYF
TRBJ2-1,NA,TRBD2,TRBV19,TGTGCCACAGCGGGACTCCTTCACAATGAGCAGTTCTTC,CATAGLLHNEQFF
TRBJ2-7,NA,NA,TRBV11-2,TGTGCCAGCAGCTTAGTAGACGGGAGAGCCTACGAGCAGTACTTC,CASSLVDGRAYEQYF
TRBJ2-7,NA,NA,TRBV15,TGTGCCACCAGCGGCTTAACAGGGTCCTACGAGCAGTACTTC,CATSGLTGSYEQYF
TRBJ1-1,NA,NA,TRBV2,TGTGCCAGCAGTGATCGTTCGGGGCTACGGAACACTGAAGCTTTCTTT,CASSDRSGLRNTEAFF
TRBJ2-3,once,TRBD2,TRBV5-1,TGCGCCAGCAGCCAATGGACTAGTTCTGCACCACTGCCCACAGATACGCAGTATTTT,CASSQWTSSAPLPTDTQYF
TRBJ2-1,NA,TRBD1,TRBV5-1,TGCGCCAGCAGCTTGGACAGGGGGTTGTACAATGAGCAGTTCTTC,CASSLDRGLYNEQFF
TRBJ2-7,once,TRBD2,TRBV10-2,TGCGCCAGCAGTGAGAAGACTAGCAGGTACGAGCAGTACTTC,CASSEKTSRYEQYF
TRBJ1-4,NA,TRBD1,TRBV10-3,TGTGCCATCGGGGACAGGGGCCCCCAGGTAGTGGGTGAAAAACTGTTTTTT,CAIGDRGPQVVGEKLFF
TRBJ2-7,NA,NA,TRBV19,TGTGCCAGTAGTACCGACTACGAGCAGTACTTC,CASSTDYEQYF
TRBJ2-7,NA,NA,TRBV27,TGTGCCAGCAGTTTTGCGGCGCGGGCCCAGCCCTTCTACGAGCAGTACTTC,CASSFAARAQPFYEQYF
TRBJ2-3,once,NA,TRBV9,TGTGCCAGCAGCCAGGGGGGTTTCCCCACAGATACGCAGTATTTT,CASSQGGFPTDTQYF
TRBJ2-3,NA,NA,TRBV19,TGTGCCAGTCGGGGGTATCCCTCTAGCACAGATACGCAGTATTTT,CASRGYPSSTDTQYF
TRBJ1-2,NA,NA,TRBV27,TGTGCCAGCAAAGAACGGGGGGGGGCGGATGGCTACACCTTC,CASKERGGADGYTF
TRBJ1-2,NA,NA,TRBV9,TGTGCCAGCAGCGTAGCTCAGGACGTGGCCTATGGCTACACCTTC,CASSVAQDVAYGYTF
TRBJ2-2,NA,NA,TRBV28,TGTGCCAGCAGTTCTCCCGGTGCCGGCGGGGAGCTGTTTTTT,CASSSPGAGGELFF
TRBJ1-5,NA,TRBD1,TRBV19,TGTGCCAGTAGTCTGCGACAGGGTGGGCAGCCCCAGCATTTT,CASSLRQGGQPQHF
TRBJ2-7,once,NA,TRBV29-1,TGCAGCGCGGTGGAGGGAGTGGGAGGAAAAACCTACGAGCAGTACTTC,CSAVEGVGGKTYEQYF
TRBJ2-7,NA,TRBD1,TRBV7-6,TGTGCCAGCAGCCCCGGGACAGGGACCCCTCGCCATTACGAGCAGTACTTC,CASSPGTGTPRHYEQYF
TRBJ1-3,NA,NA,TRBV30,TGTGCCTGGAGTTACCAAGAACTGGGTATTGGAAACACCATATATTTT,CAWSYQELGIGNTIYF
TRBJ2-7,NA,NA,TRBV11-2,TGTGCCAGCAGCCCAGGGGGAGGGGTGGTCGAGCAGTACTTC,CASSPGGGVVEQYF
TRBJ2-2,NA,NA,TRBV5-5,TGTGCCAGCAGCTTTTCACCCGGGGAGCTGTTTTTT,CASSFSPGELFF
TRBJ1-5,NA,NA,TRBV6-6,TGTGCCAGCAGTCAGGAGGGTTTGGTGCCCCAGCATTTT,CASSQEGLVPQHF
TRBJ2-7,NA,TRBD2,TRBV11-2,TGTGCCAGCAGCGCGACTAGCGGAGGGGCCTACGAGCAGTACTTC,CASSATSGGAYEQYF
TRBJ2-7,NA,NA,TRBV11-2,TGTGCCAGCAGCTTAGAGTATGCGGGGTACTACGAGCAGTACTTC,CASSLEYAGYYEQYF
TRBJ2-7,NA,NA,TRBV5-4,TGTGCCAGCAGCTTGGATAGTAACGAGCAGTACTTC,CASSLDSNEQYF
TRBJ2-1,NA,NA,TRBV5-6,TGTGCCAGCAGCCTAGGGTTTCGGGGGGCGGCCTACAATGAGCAGTTCTTC,CASSLGFRGAAYNEQFF
TRBJ2-7,once,TRBD1,TRBV28,TGTGCCAGCAGTAACAACAGGGGGCCTCTGGGGAACGCGGGCAACTTC,CASSNNRGPLGNAGNF
TRBJ2-1,NA,TRBD2,TRBV27,TGTGCCAGCAGTTTTATGGCGGGAGTTAGGGATGAGCAGTTCTTC,CASSFMAGVRDEQFF
TRBJ2-1,NA,NA,TRBV5-1,TGCGCCAGCAGCTTGTTAGACAATGAGCAGTTCTTC,CASSLLDNEQFF